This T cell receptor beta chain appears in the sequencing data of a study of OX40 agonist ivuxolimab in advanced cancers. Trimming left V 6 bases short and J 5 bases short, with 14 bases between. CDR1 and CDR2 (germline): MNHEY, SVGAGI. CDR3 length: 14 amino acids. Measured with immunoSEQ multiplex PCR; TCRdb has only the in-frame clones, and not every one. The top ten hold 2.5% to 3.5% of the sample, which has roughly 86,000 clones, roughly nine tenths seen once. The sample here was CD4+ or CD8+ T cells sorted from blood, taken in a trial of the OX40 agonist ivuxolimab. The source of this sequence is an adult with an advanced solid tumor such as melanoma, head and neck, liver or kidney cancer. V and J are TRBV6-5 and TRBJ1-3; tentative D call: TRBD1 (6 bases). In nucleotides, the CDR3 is TGTGCCAGCAGGAGAACAGGGCAAAGAAACACCATATATTTT. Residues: CASRRTGQRNTIYF.